This T cell receptor (beta chain) was obtained from a study of blood T cell repertoires in COVID-19. On the study more broadly: Collection of acute and convalescent COVID-19 samples took place in the United States, Italy and Spain.

Germline V gene sequence: CDR1 MNHEY, CDR2 SMNVEV (reference sequence). V lost 6 bases to trimming and J lost 4 bases; unmatched junction nucleotides: 8. The CDR3 runs 15 residues. Using immunoSEQ multiplex PCR, the repertoire was profiled, and TCRdb retains in-frame clones only, with some absent. The sample comprises around 140,000 clones, 70% to 90% of which are singletons, and about 4.5% rests with the top ten. This chain uses TRBV27 with TRBJ2-1, with 8 bases that match TRBD2. Material: PBMCs or T cells enriched from blood (not recorded which). This receptor was taken from a man over 45 who had recovered from COVID-19. CDR3 amino acids: CASSPVSGSYNEQFF. Here the CDR3 DNA reads TGTGCCAGCAGCCCTGTCAGCGGGAGTTACAATGAGCAGTTCTTC.